The 2 T cell receptor beta chains in this list originate from one sample, sequenced in a study of T cells in Graves' hyperthyroidism and ophthalmopathy. Researchers took RNA transcripts and amplified the TCR beta CDR3 regions from them. A first-round RT-PCR of the TCR CDR3 used the HTBI primer set. TCRdb fed the multiplex PCR reads into MiXCR, producing one record per CDR3 protein. The sample has around 370,000 distinct CDR3 sequences, less than 20% seen once. Input material: blood. The receptors come from a young man with Graves' ophthalmopathy.

This clonotype came up many times. CDR3 sequence reads: CASSQGTSQETQYF. CDR3 bases: TGTGCCAGCAGCCAAGGGACAAGCCAAGAGACCCAGTACTTC. This sequence joins TRBV11-2 and TRBJ2-5, with TRBD1 as a possible D gene (6 bases). This CDR3 contains 14 residues. CDR1 and CDR2 from the germline V gene are SGHAT and FQNNGV. The V gene lost 5 bases and the J gene lost 1 base, with 11 bases spanning the gap.

The chain couples TRBV27 to TRBJ2-3; 7 nucleotides agree with TRBD2. Germline assignment: CDR1 MNHEY and CDR2 SMNVEV (reference sequence). The V gene end was trimmed by 5 bases and the J gene end by 2 bases; junction bases not matched to a gene: 13. CDR3 length equals 17 residues. This chain's CDR3 is CASSGGGGGGITDTQYF. CDR3 nucleotides: TGTGCCAGCAGTGGGGGGGGGGGGGGGGGTATCACAGATACGCAGTATTTT.